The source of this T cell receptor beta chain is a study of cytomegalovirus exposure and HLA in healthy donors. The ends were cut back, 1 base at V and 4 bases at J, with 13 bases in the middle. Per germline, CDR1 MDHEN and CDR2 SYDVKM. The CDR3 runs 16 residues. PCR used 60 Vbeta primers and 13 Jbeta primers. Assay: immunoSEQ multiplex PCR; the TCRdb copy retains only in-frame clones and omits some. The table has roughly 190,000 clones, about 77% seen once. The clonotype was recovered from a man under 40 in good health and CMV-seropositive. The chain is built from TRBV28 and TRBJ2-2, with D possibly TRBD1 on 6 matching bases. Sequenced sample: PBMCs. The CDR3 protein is CASSLSRGSSTGELFF. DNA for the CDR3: TGTGCCAGCAGTTTATCAAGGGGGTCGAGCACCGGGGAGCTGTTTTTT.